This paragraph reports one T cell receptor beta chain. This clone was observed a few times. The target of this receptor is not known. Base qualities are not provided; no much larger clone lies one nucleotide away. V is cut by 0 bases and J by 1 base, and the space between the germline ends is 6 bases. Reading from cysteine to phenylalanine, the CDR3 counts 14 amino acids. The retained sequence is limited to the CDR3, 42 bases, with the frame set at the first base. Via the germline V gene (reference sequence), CDR1 is MNHNY and CDR2 SVGAGI. The library was generated by the immunoSEQ multiplex PCR assay. For most patients, genomic DNA was isolated with the Qiagen DNeasy Blood and Tissue Kit and sent frozen to Adaptive Biotechnologies for TCR sequencing. For most patients, high-throughput TCR-beta CDR3 sequencing of genomic DNA was performed by Adaptive Biotechnologies. From the authors' description of their analysis: Adaptive's ImmunoSEQ software was the source of the TCR sequencing data for 15 to 20 patients, while a few other patients were processed with MiXCR and VDJtools. To correct CD4 versus CD8 sorting errors, any sequence found in both subsets at a frequency ratio below 5:1 was removed. Because the origin of CDR3 nucleotide sequences shared between donor and recipient could not be assigned, those sequences were removed. At least 2-fold expansion over unstimulated cells and a minimum CFSE-low frequency of 0.002% (template counts) or 0.001% (read counts) were required for clones to be classified as alloreactive. Clones detected in sequenced pre-transplant spleen, lymph node, or MLR CFSE-low populations of the donor or recipient were defined as mappable. Cumulative frequency of alloreactive clones was calculated as a percentage of all sequences weighted by copy number. TCRdb carries this immuneACCESS record with in-frame sequences only. Its versions omit some clonotypes, under half of them owing to an unresolved V gene in the studies checked, with the rest unexplained. That table supplies the V and J calls and clone size; D and trimming were determined from the DNA. Present in this sample are 98,000 or so clones, roughly 90% of which were seen just once. The leading ten clones occupy 0.7% to 0.9% of the sample.

This entry comes from a study of graft-versus-host responses after intestinal transplantation (dated by TCRdb to about 2021). For the study in its entirety: Multivisceral, liver-intestinal, or isolated intestinal transplants were received by the recipients. Anti-thymocyte globulin induction was given to all recipients, followed by maintenance tacrolimus and steroids for about 3 years. After intestinal transplantation, graft-versus-host and host-versus-graft alloreactive T cell clones were followed in the graft, circulation and bone marrow using bulk TCR-beta CDR3 sequencing. Alloreactive clones were identified by sequencing pre-transplant mixed lymphocyte reaction products and comparing these products with unstimulated pre-transplant donor and recipient T cells. Of the 20 to 25 intestinal transplant recipients enrolled in the cohort, one of whom was a retransplant, a few patients without pretransplant specimens were excluded. Donor T cell macrochimerism was defined as a peak of at least 4% donor T cells among recipient peripheral blood mononuclear cells. Samples from a few later patients were sequenced in-house on an Illumina MiSeq with MiXCR processing rather than by the commercial service. The paper's findings and limits, for the study overall: The conclusions were limited by the relatively low number and heterogeneity of the intestinal transplant patients. Early after transplant, peak levels of circulating GvH clones were found to be associated with declines in HvG clones. GvH clones turned up in recipient bone marrow, with some appearing earlier in ileal mucosa or blood, a pattern consistent with an intestinal mucosal origin. In patients with donor T cell macrochimerism, the allografts had high GvH to HvG T cell clonal ratios.

Sample time point, as interpreted from the label and publication: cells obtained before transplantation from donor or recipient. CD3+CD4+ and CD3+CD8+ populations were FACS-sorted from unstimulated pre-transplant donor and recipient cells taken from spleen or lymph nodes. The chain is made from TRBV6-6 and TRBJ1-1, with the D segment identity uncertain. This sequence was found in a human donor who received an intestinal transplant. The specimen was unstimulated CD4+ T cells sorted from spleen or lymph node cells, collected before intestinal transplant. CDR3 loop: CASSYSKANTEAFF. The DNA sequence follows: TGTGCCAGCAGTTACTCGAAGGCGAACACTGAAGCTTTCTTT.